This record concerns one T cell receptor beta chain sequence. The data were taken from a study of blood T cell repertoires in COVID-19. Across the study: COVID-19 samples collected from the United States, Italy and Spain covered acute and convalescent phases. PBMCs, B-cell-depleted T cells, or T cells provided the cDNA or gDNA that made up the material.

In the study's own analysis: Cell counts per sample came from amplifying reference gene primers. Here immunoSEQ multiplex PCR was the method, and the copy in TCRdb shows in-frame clones only, minus some. For V, J and clone size, that table is used; D and trimming come from the DNA. In the table there are some 150,000 clones, 70% to 85% of which are singletons. Germline V gene sequence: CDR1 LGHDT, CDR2 YNNKEL (reference sequence). V gave up 7 bases and J gave up 4 bases, with 16 bases separating them. This CDR3 region has 14 residues. The receptor comes from a woman older than 75 with acute or convalescent COVID-19. Sequencing input: peripheral blood. The chain joins TRBV3-1 (or the pseudogene TRBV3-2) to TRBJ1-1; a possible D gene is TRBD1 (6 bases). CDR3 in amino acids: CASTSWTVATEAFF. The CDR3 coding sequence is TGTGCCAGCACCTCCTGGACAGTGGCCACTGAAGCTTTCTTT.